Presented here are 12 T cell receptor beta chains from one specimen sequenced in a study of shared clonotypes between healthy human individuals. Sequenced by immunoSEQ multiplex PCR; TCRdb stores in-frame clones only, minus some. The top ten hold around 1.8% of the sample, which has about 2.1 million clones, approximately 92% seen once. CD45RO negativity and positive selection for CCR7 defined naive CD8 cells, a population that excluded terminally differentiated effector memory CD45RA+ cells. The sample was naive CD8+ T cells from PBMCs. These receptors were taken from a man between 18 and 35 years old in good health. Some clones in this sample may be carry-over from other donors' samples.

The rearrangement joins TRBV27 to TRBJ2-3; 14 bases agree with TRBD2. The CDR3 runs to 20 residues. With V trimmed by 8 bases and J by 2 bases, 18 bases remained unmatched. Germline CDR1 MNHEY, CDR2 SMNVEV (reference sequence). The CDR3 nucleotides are TGTGCCAGCGGGGCTCTTCCGATGCGACTAGCGGGAGGGTTCACAGATACGCAGTATTTT. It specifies CASGALPMRLAGGFTDTQYF.

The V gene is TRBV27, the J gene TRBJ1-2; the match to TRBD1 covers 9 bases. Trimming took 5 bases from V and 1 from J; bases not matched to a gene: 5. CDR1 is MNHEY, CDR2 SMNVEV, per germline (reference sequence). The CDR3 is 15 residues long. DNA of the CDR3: TGTGCCAGCAGTCCCGCGGACAGGGGTAACTATGGCTACACCTTC. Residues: CASSPADRGNYGYTF.

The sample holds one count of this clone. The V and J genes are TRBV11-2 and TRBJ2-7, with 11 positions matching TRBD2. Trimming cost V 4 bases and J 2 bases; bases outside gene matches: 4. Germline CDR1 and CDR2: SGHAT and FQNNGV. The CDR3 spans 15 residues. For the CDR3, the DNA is TGTGCCAGCAGCTGGGCGGGACTAGCGGCCTACGAGCAGTACTTC. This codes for CASSWAGLAAYEQYF. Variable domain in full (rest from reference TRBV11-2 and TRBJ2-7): EAGVAQSPRYKIIEKRQSVAFWCNPISGHATLYWYQQILGQGPKLLIQFQNNGVVDDSQLPKDRFSAERLKGVDSTLKIQPAKLEDSAVYLCASSWAGLAAYEQYFGPGTRLTVT.

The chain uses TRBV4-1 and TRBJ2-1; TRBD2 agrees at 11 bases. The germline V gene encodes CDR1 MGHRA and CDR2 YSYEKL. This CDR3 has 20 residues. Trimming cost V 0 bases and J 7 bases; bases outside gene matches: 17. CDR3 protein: CASSQELSSGRGYVRNEQFF. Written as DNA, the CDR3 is TGCGCCAGCAGCCAAGAATTGAGTAGCGGGAGGGGATACGTACGGAATGAGCAGTTCTTC.

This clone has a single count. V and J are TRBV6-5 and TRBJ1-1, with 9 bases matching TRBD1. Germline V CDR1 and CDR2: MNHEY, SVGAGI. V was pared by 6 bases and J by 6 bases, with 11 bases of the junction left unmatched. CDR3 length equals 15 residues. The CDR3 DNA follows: TGTGCCAGCAGAGCCCGGGACAGGGAGAGGGCTGAAGCTTTCTTT. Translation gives CASRARDRERAEAFF.

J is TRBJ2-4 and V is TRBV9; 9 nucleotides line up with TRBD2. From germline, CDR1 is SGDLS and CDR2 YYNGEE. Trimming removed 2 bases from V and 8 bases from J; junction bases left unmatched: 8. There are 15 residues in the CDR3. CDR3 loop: CASSVAGTSIDIQYF. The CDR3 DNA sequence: TGTGCCAGCAGCGTGGCCGGGACTAGCATTGACATTCAGTACTTC.

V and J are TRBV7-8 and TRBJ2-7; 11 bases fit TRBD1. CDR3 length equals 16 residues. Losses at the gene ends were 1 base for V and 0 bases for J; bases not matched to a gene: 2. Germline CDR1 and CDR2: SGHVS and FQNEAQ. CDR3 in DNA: TGTGCCAGCAGCTTAGGGGACAGGGGGTTCTCCTACGAGCAGTACTTC. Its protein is CASSLGDRGFSYEQYF.

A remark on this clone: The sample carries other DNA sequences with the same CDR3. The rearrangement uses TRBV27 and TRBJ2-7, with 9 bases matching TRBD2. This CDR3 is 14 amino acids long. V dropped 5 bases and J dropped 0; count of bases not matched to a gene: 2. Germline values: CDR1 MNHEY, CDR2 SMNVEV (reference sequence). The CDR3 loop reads CASSLAGSSYEQYF. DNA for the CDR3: TGTGCCAGCAGTCTAGCGGGATCCTCCTACGAGCAGTACTTC.

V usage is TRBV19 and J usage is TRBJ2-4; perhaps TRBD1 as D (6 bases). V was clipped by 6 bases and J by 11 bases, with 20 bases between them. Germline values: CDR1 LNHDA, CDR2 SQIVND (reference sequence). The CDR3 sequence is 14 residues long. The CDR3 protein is CASRVRGQGFLQYF. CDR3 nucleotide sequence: TGTGCCAGTAGAGTCCGAGGGCAGGGGTTTCTTCAGTACTTC. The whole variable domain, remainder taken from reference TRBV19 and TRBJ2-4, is DGGITQSPKYLFRKEGQNVTLSCEQNLNHDAMYWYRQDPGQGLRLIYYSQIVNDFQKGDIAEGYSVSREKKESFPLTVTSAQKNPTAFYLCASRVRGQGFLQYFGAGTRLSVL.

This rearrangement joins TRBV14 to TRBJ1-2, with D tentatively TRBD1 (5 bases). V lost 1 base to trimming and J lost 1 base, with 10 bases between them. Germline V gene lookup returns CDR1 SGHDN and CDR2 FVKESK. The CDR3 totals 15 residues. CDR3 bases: TGTGCCAGCAGCCAAGGGAGGGGTAGTAACTATGGCTACACCTTC. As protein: CASSQGRGSNYGYTF.

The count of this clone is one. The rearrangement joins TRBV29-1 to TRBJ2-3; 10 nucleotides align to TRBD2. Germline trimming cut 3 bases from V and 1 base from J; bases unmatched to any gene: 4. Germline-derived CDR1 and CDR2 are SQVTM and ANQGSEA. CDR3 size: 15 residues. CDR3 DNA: TGCAGCGTTGATGCCGGACTAGCGGGCACAGATACGCAGTATTTT. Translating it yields CSVDAGLAGTDTQYF.

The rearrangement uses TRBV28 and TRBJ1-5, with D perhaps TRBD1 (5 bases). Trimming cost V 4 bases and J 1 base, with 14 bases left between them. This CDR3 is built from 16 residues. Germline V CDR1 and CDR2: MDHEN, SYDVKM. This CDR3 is CASSYRSGRSNQPQHF. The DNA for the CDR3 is TGTGCCAGCAGTTATAGATCGGGGCGGAGCAATCAGCCCCAGCATTTT.